This T cell receptor (beta chain) stems from a study of blood T cell repertoires in COVID-19. Produced via immunoSEQ multiplex PCR; TCRdb's table is partial and in-frame only. The repertoire holds 200,000 to 300,000 clones, with roughly 90% as singletons. Germline V gives CDR1 SGHRS, CDR2 YFSETQ. The CDR3 runs 14 residues. V shed 1 base and J 7 bases; nucleotides not matched to a gene: 4. The sequenced material came from peripheral blood. This sequence was found in a human donor in a cohort sampled during active COVID-19. This chain connects TRBV5-1 to TRBJ2-7, with 11 bases identical to TRBD2. CDR3 sequence reads: CASSLRLAGWEQYF. In nucleotides, the CDR3 is TGCGCCAGCAGCTTGAGACTAGCGGGATGGGAGCAGTACTTC.